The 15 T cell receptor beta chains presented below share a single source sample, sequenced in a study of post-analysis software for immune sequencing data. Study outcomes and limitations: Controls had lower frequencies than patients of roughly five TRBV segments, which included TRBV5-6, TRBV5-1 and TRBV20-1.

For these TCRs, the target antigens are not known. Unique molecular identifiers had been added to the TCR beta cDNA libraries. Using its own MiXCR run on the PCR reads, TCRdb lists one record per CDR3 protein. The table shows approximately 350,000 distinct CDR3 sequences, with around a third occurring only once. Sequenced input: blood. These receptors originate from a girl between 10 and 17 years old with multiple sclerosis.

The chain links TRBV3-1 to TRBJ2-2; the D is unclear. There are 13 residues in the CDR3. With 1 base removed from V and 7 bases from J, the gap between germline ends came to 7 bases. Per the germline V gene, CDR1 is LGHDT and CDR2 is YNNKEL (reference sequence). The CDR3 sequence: CASSQVQDGELFF. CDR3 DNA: TGTGCCAGCAGCCAAGTTCAGGACGGGGAGCTGTTTTTT.

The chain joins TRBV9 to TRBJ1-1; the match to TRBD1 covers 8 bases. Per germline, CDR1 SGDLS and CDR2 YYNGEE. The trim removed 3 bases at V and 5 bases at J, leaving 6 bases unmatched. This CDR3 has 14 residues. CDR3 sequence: CASSADRVGTEAFF. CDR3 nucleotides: TGTGCCAGCAGCGCGGACAGGGTTGGGACTGAAGCTTTCTTT.

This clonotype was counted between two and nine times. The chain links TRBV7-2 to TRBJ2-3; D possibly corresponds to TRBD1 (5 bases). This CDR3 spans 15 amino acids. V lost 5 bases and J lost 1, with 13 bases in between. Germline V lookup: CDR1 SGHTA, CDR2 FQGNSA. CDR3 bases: TGTGCCAGCAGCCCTTCCAGGGTCGGCACAGATACGCAGTATTTT. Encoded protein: CASSPSRVGTDTQYF.

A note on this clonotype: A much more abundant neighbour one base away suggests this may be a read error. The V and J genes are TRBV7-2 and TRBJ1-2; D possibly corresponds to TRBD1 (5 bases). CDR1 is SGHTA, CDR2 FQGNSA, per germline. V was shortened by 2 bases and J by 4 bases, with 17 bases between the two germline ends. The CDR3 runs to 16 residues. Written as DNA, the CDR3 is TGTGCCAGCAGCTTATCTGGGGGGTCCGACGGCTATGGCTACACCTTC. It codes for CASSLSGGSDGYGYTF.

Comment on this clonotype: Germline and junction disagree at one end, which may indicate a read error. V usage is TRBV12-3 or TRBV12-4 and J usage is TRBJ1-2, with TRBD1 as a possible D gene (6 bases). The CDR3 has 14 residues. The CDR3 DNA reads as TGTGCCTGCAGTTTAGGGGGGTCACTCTATGGCTACACCTTC. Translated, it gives CACSLGGSLYGYTF.

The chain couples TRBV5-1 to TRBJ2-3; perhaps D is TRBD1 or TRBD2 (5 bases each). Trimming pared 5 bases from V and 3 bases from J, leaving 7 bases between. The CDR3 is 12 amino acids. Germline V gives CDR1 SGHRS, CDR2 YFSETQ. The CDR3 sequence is CASRGVTDTQYF. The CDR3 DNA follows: TGCGCCAGCAGGGGGGTAACAGATACGCAGTATTTT.

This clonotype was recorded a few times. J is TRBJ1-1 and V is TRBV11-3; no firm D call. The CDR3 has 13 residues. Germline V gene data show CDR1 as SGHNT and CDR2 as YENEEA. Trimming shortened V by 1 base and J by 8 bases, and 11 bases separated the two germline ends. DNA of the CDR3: TGTGCCAGCAGCTTAGCCCCGACAAGAGAAGCTTTCTTT. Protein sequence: CASSLAPTREAFF.

The CDR3 DNA sequence: TGTGCCAGCAGCCGACCATTGAACTATGGCTACACCTTC. Translation: CASSRPLNYGYTF. This chain connects TRBV28 to TRBJ1-2; no clear D gene. The V gene's germline CDR1 is MDHEN and CDR2 SYDVKM. Trimming removed 6 bases at V and 2 bases at J, with 10 bases between. The CDR3 has 13 amino acids.

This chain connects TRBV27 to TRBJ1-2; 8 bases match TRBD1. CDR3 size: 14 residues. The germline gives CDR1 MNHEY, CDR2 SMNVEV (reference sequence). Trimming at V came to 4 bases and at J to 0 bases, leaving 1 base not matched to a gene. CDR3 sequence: CASSSTGANYGYTF. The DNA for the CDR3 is TGTGCCAGCAGTTCGACAGGGGCTAACTATGGCTACACCTTC.

The CDR3 DNA sequence: TGCAGTGCAAACCGCGGGGAAGTCTACAATGAGCAGTTCTTC. Translation gives CSANRGEVYNEQFF. The V gene is TRBV20-1, the J gene TRBJ2-1; D perhaps matches TRBD2 (6 bases). Deletions cut 6 bases from V and 3 bases from J, with 15 bases between. There are 14 residues in the CDR3. Per germline, CDR1 DFQATT and CDR2 SNEGSKA (reference sequence).

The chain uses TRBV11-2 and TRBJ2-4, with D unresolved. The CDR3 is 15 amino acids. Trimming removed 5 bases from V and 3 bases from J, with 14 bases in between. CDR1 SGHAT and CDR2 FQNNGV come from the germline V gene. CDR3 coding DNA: TGTGCCAGCAGCCCCCCTTTGGAAGACAAAAACATTCAGTACTTC. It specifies CASSPPLEDKNIQYF.

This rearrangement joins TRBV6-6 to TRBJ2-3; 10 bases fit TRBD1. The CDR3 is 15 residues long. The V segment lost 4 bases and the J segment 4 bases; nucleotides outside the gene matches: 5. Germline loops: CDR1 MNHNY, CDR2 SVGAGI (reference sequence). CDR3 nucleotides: TGTGCCAGCAGTTTCCGGGACAGGGGTTCAGATACGCAGTATTTT. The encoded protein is CASSFRDRGSDTQYF.

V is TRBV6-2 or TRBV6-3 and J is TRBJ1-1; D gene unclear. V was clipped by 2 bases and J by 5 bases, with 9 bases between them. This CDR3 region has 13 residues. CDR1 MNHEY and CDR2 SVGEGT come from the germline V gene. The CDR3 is CASSYVGLTEAFF. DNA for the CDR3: TGTGCCAGCAGTTACGTGGGTTTAACTGAAGCTTTCTTT.

DNA for the CDR3: TGTGCCAGCGCCGGCGAAGGGGCCTATCAAGAGACCCAGTACTTC. It codes for CASAGEGAYQETQYF. The chain joins TRBV7-2 to TRBJ2-5, with a possible D match to TRBD1 (5 bases). CDR1 SGHTA and CDR2 FQGNSA come from the germline V gene. V was trimmed by 8 bases and J by 2 bases, leaving 18 bases between them. CDR3 length: 15 residues.

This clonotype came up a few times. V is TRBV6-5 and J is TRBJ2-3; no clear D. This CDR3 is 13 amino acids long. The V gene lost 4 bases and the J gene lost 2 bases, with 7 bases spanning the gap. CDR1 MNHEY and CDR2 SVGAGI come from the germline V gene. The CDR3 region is CASSSAATDTQYF. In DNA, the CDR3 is TGTGCCAGCAGTTCAGCAGCCACAGATACGCAGTATTTT.